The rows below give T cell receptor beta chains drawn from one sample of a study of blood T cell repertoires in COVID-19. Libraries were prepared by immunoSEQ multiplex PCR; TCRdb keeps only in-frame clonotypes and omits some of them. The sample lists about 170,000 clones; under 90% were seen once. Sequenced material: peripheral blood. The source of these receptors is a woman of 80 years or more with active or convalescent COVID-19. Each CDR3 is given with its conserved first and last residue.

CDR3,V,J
CASRKVGWEGGYTF,TRBV28,TRBJ1-2
CASSLESWDRTPEQYF,TRBV7-6,TRBJ2-7
CASSESGGSVYEQYF,TRBV2,TRBJ2-7
CASSFGTGIGNEQFF,TRBV7-9,TRBJ2-1
CASSQGTGLNQPQHF,TRBV18,TRBJ1-5
CASSTRTSGEQFF,TRBV9,TRBJ2-1
CASSGTGPWSGANVLTF,TRBV7-2,TRBJ2-6
CASSSGSRGEQFF,TRBV6-5,TRBJ2-1
CASSATGWTEAFF,TRBV12-3/TRBV12-4,TRBJ1-1
CASSENWGLAGLTDEQFF,TRBV10-1,TRBJ2-1
CASSQQGRFYGYTF,TRBV19,TRBJ1-2